This record concerns one T cell receptor beta chain sequence. PCR was performed a second time for roughly 6 to 12 cycles using a sample-barcoded 5' primer and a J-beta primer mix. Every molecule of cDNA carried a tag from a template-switch adaptor with 12 random nucleotides. TCRdb analysed the 5' RACE reads with MiXCR anew, one entry per CDR3 protein. The sample includes 1.5 million or so distinct CDR3 sequences, approximately 43% of them seen just once. CDR1 is SEHNR and CDR2 is FQNEAQ in the germline V gene (reference sequence). V lost 4 bases to trimming and J lost 11 bases, with 20 bases between them. The CDR3 runs to 14 residues. The data belong to a study of blood T cells in healthy people across ages.

The V call is TRBV7-9, the J call TRBJ1-1, with D perhaps matching TRBD1 (6 bases). The source material was blood. The clonotype was recovered from a woman aged 18-30 years in good health. CDR3 bases: TGTGCCAGCAGCTCCCCCCCAGGGGCTAACGTTGCTTTCTTT. Its protein product is CASSSPPGANVAFF.